This T cell receptor (beta chain) is drawn from a study of T cell responses to AZD1222 COVID-19 vaccine. Regarding the study as a whole: Nearly half of spike-specific TCRs reportedly target unmutated variant regions. Researchers report vaccine-associated CD4 TCRs spanning spike, with dominance at 160-218 and 743-854. Breadth and depth of Spike-specific TCRs rose after two AZD1222 doses.

Profiled with immunoSEQ multiplex PCR; TCRdb holds only in-frame clones, not every one. The repertoire holds 95,000 to 150,000 clones, with around 89% as singletons. Of note for this clone: Its specificity is unknown.

CDR3 length: 16 residues. Per the germline V gene, CDR1 is MNHEY and CDR2 is SMNVEV (reference sequence). Germline trimming cut 3 bases from V and 2 bases from J; bases unmatched to any gene: 7. The sequenced sample was peripheral blood, obtained on day 0 of MenACWY control vaccination. This chain joins TRBV27 and TRBJ2-1, with TRBD2 matching over 7 bases. This clonotype originated in an adult in good health. The CDR3 sequence: CASSFSSGFPYNEQFF. The CDR3 nucleotides read TGTGCCAGCAGTTTCTCTAGCGGTTTTCCCTACAATGAGCAGTTCTTC.